This T cell receptor (beta chain) comes out of a study of blood T cell repertoires in COVID-19. In the study overall: Sites across the United States, Italy and Spain contributed samples from acute and convalescent COVID-19. Nucleic acid was either cDNA or gDNA, and it came from T cells, B-cell-depleted T cells, or PBMCs.

As processed by the authors: Amplification of reference gene primers provided the estimated nucleated cell counts. Clones were read by immunoSEQ multiplex PCR, and TCRdb kept only the in-frame ones, dropping some. That table furnishes V, J and clone size, whereas the DNA furnished D and trimming. The table shows approximately 250,000 clones, with 84% occurring only once. Trimming removed 4 bases from V and 7 bases from J; junction bases left unmatched: 5. CDR3 size: 14 residues. Germline V gene lookup returns CDR1 SQVTM and CDR2 ANQGSEA. The sample consisted of peripheral blood. The TCR was taken from a human donor in a cohort sampled during active COVID-19. The rearrangement links TRBV29-1 to TRBJ1-6; 9 nucleotides agree with TRBD1. This CDR3 reads CSVAGTGQNSPLHF. For the CDR3, the DNA is TGCAGCGTTGCCGGGACAGGGCAAAATTCACCCCTCCACTTT. The variable domain in full, with the rest retrieved from reference TRBV29-1 and TRBJ1-6, is SAVISQKPSRDICQRGTSLTIQCQVDSQVTMMFWYRQQPGQSLTLIATANQGSEATYESGFVIDKFPISRPNLTFSTLTVSNMSPEDSSIYLCSVAGTGQNSPLHFGNGTRLTVT.